This TCR beta chain was identified in a study of T cell repertoires in cytomegalovirus infection. As for the study in general: Public TCR beta signature analysis indicated the presence of both CMV infection and matching HLA type. Study-wide findings and caveats: Cumulative public TCR beta family frequency identified carriers of CMV plus the relevant HLA. The ex vivo response was dominated by HLA-C-restricted CMV-specific TCR beta clonotypes.

Germline lookup yields CDR1 SGHTA and CDR2 FQGNSA. J lost 3 bases, V lost 5 bases, and 5 bases had no gene match. CDR3 length equals 15 residues. TCRdb reprocessed the reads via MiXCR and lists one record per CDR3 protein. The profile shows approximately 500,000 distinct CDR3 sequences, about 15% of them singletons. There are many counts of this clonotype. As yet, its antigen is unknown. This sequence originates from a human donor in good health (CMV status not recorded). Some clones in this sample may be carry-over from other donors' samples. The V and J genes are TRBV7-2 and TRBJ2-1, with 9 bases identical to TRBD2. The source material was CD8+ T cells from PBMCs. The CDR3 DNA reads TGTGCCAGCAGCCAGACTAGCGGCATCTACAATGAGCAGTTCTTC. It translates to CASSQTSGIYNEQFF.